These 5 T cell receptor beta chains were sequenced from one sample in a study of shared clonotypes between healthy human individuals. TCRdb keeps only in-frame clones here, not all; method: immunoSEQ multiplex PCR. This sample carries about 2 million clones, about 95% of them seen once, and the ten largest clones take 0.95% to 1.5%. Naive CD8 populations comprised CD45RO-negative cells positively selected for CCR7, excluding terminally differentiated effector memory CD45RA+ cells. The sequenced sample consisted of naive CD8+ T cells sorted from blood. All receptors come from a man younger than 30 in good health.

The sample holds one count of this clone. V usage is TRBV7-9 and J usage is TRBJ1-3, with 7 bases lining up with TRBD1. V dropped 1 base and J dropped 2; count of bases not matched to a gene: 5. The CDR3 length is 16 residues. Germline CDR1 is SEHNR and CDR2 is FQNEAQ (reference sequence). The CDR3 DNA is TGTGCCAGCAGCTTAGGGACAGGACCTACTGGAAACACCATATATTTT. It is translated as CASSLGTGPTGNTIYF.

The chain employs TRBV10-2 and TRBJ2-2; D perhaps matches TRBD1 (6 bases). Deletions cut 6 bases from V and 2 bases from J, with 10 bases between. This CDR3 contains 14 residues. CDR1 is WSHSY and CDR2 is SAAADI in the germline V gene. The CDR3 region is CASRRTENTGELFF. Written as DNA, the CDR3 is TGCGCCAGCAGACGGACAGAAAACACCGGGGAGCTGTTTTTT.

The rearrangement links TRBV7-2 to TRBJ2-7; no definite D call. Germline V gene sequence: CDR1 SGHTA, CDR2 FQGNSA. This CDR3 spans 14 amino acids. Trimming stripped 0 bases from V and 4 bases from J, with 10 bases between. CDR3 in amino acids: CASSLALVGYEQYF. The CDR3 bases are TGTGCCAGCAGCTTAGCGCTGGTGGGGTACGAGCAGTACTTC.

This sequence joins TRBV29-1 and TRBJ2-7; 11 bases match TRBD2. Germline CDR1 SQVTM, CDR2 ANQGSEA. The CDR3 is 14 residues long. V was clipped by 5 bases and J by 4 bases; unmatched bases: 7. CDR3 loop: CSVTDSSGGYEQYF. CDR3 nucleotides: TGCAGCGTTACCGATTCTAGCGGGGGGTACGAGCAGTACTTC.

The chain couples TRBV2 to TRBJ2-7, with unresolved D. This CDR3 is 13 amino acids long. The germline gives CDR1 SNHLY, CDR2 FYNNEI. Trimming removed 1 base at V and 5 bases at J, with 9 bases between. In nucleotides, the CDR3 is TGTGCCAGCAGTGAAGATCCGCCGGACGAGCAGTACTTC. Its translation: CASSEDPPDEQYF.